Each of the 3 T cell receptor beta chains below was sequenced from the same sample in a study of blood T cell repertoires in COVID-19. Profiling relied on immunoSEQ multiplex PCR, and the TCRdb table lists in-frame clones only, not all of them. The repertoire includes approximately 180,000 clones, around 85% of them detected once, and about 20% sits in the top ten. Sequencing input: peripheral blood. Receptor source: a person aged 65-85 years with COVID-19, enrolled during active disease.

A single count supports this clone. The chain links TRBV27 to TRBJ2-1; D is possibly TRBD2 (5 bases). V was pared by 4 bases and J by 0 bases, with 7 bases between. The CDR3 totals 14 residues. Germline CDR1 is MNHEY and CDR2 is SMNVEV (reference sequence). The CDR3 nucleotides read TGTGCCAGCAGTTCAAGCGGCTCCTACAATGAGCAGTTCTTC. Encoded protein: CASSSSGSYNEQFF.

This rearrangement joins TRBV4-3 to TRBJ2-3, with TRBD2 identical over 11 bases. This CDR3 comprises 16 residues. The J segment lost 2 bases and the V segment lost 4 bases, leaving 5 bases of the junction unmatched. Per germline, CDR1 LGHNA and CDR2 YSLEER. The CDR3 spells CASSLIAGGSTDTQYF. CDR3 DNA: TGCGCCAGCAGCCTAATAGCGGGGGGGTCCACAGATACGCAGTATTTT.

The chain has TRBV5-6 and TRBJ1-2, with 7 nucleotides matching TRBD1. The J segment lost 0 bases and the V segment lost 3 bases, leaving 5 bases of the junction unmatched. Per the germline V gene, CDR1 is SGHDT and CDR2 is YYEEEE. The length of the CDR3 is 15 residues. Here the CDR3 DNA reads TGTGCCAGCAGCTACACCGGGACAGCTAACTATGGCTACACCTTC. Translating it yields CASSYTGTANYGYTF.